Listed below are T cell receptor beta chains from one sample, sequenced in a study of blood T cell repertoires in COVID-19. Sequenced by immunoSEQ multiplex PCR; TCRdb stores in-frame clones only, minus some. The sample lists more than 300,000 clones; approximately 87% were seen once. The sample consisted of peripheral blood. The receptors stem from a woman aged 25 to 45 with COVID-19, enrolled during active disease. Both conserved end residues are part of each CDR3. The D gene is left open where the match is weak. Clone sizes are given selectively: once, few, many, or a class where the clone is expanded.

v_call	j_call	clone_size	d_call	cdr3_aa	cdr3_nt
TRBV5-4	TRBJ2-1	NA	TRBD2	CASSSLVQREGRNEQFF	TGTGCCAGCAGCTCTTTGGTGCAGCGGGAGGGCCGCAATGAGCAGTTCTTC
TRBV6-5	TRBJ1-5	NA	NA	CASSPDGNQPQHF	TGTGCCAGCAGTCCCGACGGGAATCAGCCCCAGCATTTT
TRBV4-3	TRBJ2-7	NA	TRBD2	CASSQDLGLAGEYEQYF	TGCGCCAGCAGCCAAGATCTTGGCCTAGCGGGAGAGTACGAGCAGTACTTC
TRBV5-1	TRBJ2-5	NA	TRBD1	CASSLRTGGGETQYF	TGCGCCAGCAGCTTAAGGACAGGGGGCGGGGAGACCCAGTACTTC
TRBV5-4	TRBJ2-3	NA	NA	CASSFQATTDTQYF	TGTGCCAGCAGCTTTCAGGCTACCACAGATACGCAGTATTTT
TRBV11-1	TRBJ2-5	NA	NA	CASSLAEGRGRETQYF	TGTGCCAGCAGCTTAGCGGAGGGAAGGGGGCGAGAGACCCAGTACTTC
TRBV28	TRBJ2-2	NA	TRBD2	CASSLQLAGSHTGELFF	TGTGCCAGCAGTTTACAACTAGCGGGGTCCCACACCGGGGAGCTGTTTTTT
TRBV10-2	TRBJ2-2	NA	NA	CASSETYGELFF	TGCGCCAGCAGTGAGACATACGGGGAGCTGTTTTTT
TRBV28	TRBJ1-5	NA	TRBD1	CASSSGQGGQPQHF	TGTGCCAGCAGCTCCGGACAGGGAGGGCAGCCCCAGCATTTT
TRBV28	TRBJ1-5	NA	NA	CASSLSQALGGQPQHF	TGTGCCAGCAGTTTAAGCCAGGCCCTAGGGGGTCAGCCCCAGCATTTT
TRBV11-2	TRBJ2-1	NA	TRBD2	CASTSTGGLAGGYEQFF	TGTGCCAGCACCTCCACCGGGGGACTAGCGGGAGGGTATGAGCAGTTCTTC
TRBV21-1	TRBJ2-7	NA	NA	CASSPNRDREVLATQTYEQYF	TGTGCCAGCAGCCCTAACCGGGACAGGGAGGTACTAGCGACCCAAACCTACGAGCAGTACTTC
TRBV5-1	TRBJ2-7	NA	NA	CASSLEGGGPLYEQYF	TGCGCCAGCAGCTTGGAGGGGGGAGGGCCCCTCTACGAGCAGTACTTC
TRBV19	TRBJ2-2	NA	NA	CASSHQGFAGELFF	TGTGCCAGTAGTCACCAGGGATTCGCCGGGGAGCTGTTTTTT
TRBV19	TRBJ2-5	NA	TRBD2	CASSAVVAGEETQYF	TGTGCCAGTAGTGCGGTTGTTGCGGGGGAAGAGACCCAGTACTTC
TRBV5-8	TRBJ2-7	NA	NA	CASKYSGDEQYF	TGTGCCAGCAAATATTCAGGGGACGAGCAGTACTTC
TRBV7-2	TRBJ2-1	few	NA	CASSPNYNEQFF	TGTGCCAGCAGCCCAAACTACAATGAGCAGTTCTTC
TRBV19	TRBJ2-7	NA	TRBD1	CASSFRTGRSEQYF	TGTGCCAGTAGTTTCCGGACAGGGAGGTCGGAGCAGTACTTC
TRBV28	TRBJ2-3	NA	TRBD1	CASSAPRGIADTQYF	TGTGCCAGCAGTGCGCCCAGGGGGATCGCAGATACGCAGTATTTT
TRBV28	TRBJ1-6	NA	NA	CASTPRRGFSYNSPLHF	TGTGCCAGCACCCCCCGGAGGGGATTTTCCTATAATTCACCCCTCCACTTT
TRBV28	TRBJ1-2	NA	NA	CASRQLGAYGYTF	TGTGCCAGCAGGCAATTGGGGGCCTATGGCTACACCTTC
TRBV5-4	TRBJ2-3	NA	NA	CASSFVAFTDTQYF	TGTGCCAGCAGCTTTGTTGCGTTCACAGATACGCAGTATTTT
TRBV27	TRBJ2-1	NA	NA	CASSQDSLPYNEQFF	TGTGCCAGCAGTCAAGATAGCCTACCCTACAATGAGCAGTTCTTC
TRBV20-1	TRBJ2-3	once	NA	CSASFGLVGTDTQYF	TGCAGTGCTAGTTTCGGTCTAGTGGGCACAGATACGCAGTATTTT
TRBV9	TRBJ2-7	NA	NA	CASSVGEQGSYEQYF	TGTGCCAGCAGCGTAGGAGAGCAGGGTTCCTACGAGCAGTACTTC
TRBV10-3	TRBJ1-2	NA	NA	CAISGDTGFGYTF	TGTGCCATCAGTGGGGATACAGGTTTCGGCTACACCTTC
TRBV5-1	TRBJ2-2	few	NA	CASRGRRTGELFF	TGCGCCAGCAGGGGGCGACGGACCGGGGAGCTGTTTTTT
TRBV4-3	TRBJ2-3	NA	NA	CASRDSSSTDTQYF	TGCGCCAGCAGGGACAGTTCTAGCACAGATACGCAGTATTTT
TRBV7-8	TRBJ1-5	NA	NA	CASSLGPQQPQHF	TGTGCCAGCAGCTTAGGCCCCCAGCAGCCCCAGCATTTT
TRBV11-1	TRBJ1-2	NA	TRBD1	CASSSRGNYGYTF	TGTGCCAGCAGCTCCAGGGGGAACTATGGCTACACCTTC
TRBV7-9	TRBJ1-1	NA	TRBD1	CASSPPTGKLNTEAFF	TGTGCCAGCAGCCCCCCGACAGGGAAATTGAACACTGAAGCTTTCTTT
TRBV6-5	TRBJ2-7	NA	NA	CASSQTRFHEQYF	TGTGCCAGCAGTCAGACACGATTCCACGAGCAGTACTTC
TRBV5-3	TRBJ1-5	NA	NA	CARSLDRGNQPQHF	TGTGCCAGAAGCTTGGACAGGGGCAATCAGCCCCAGCATTTT
TRBV2	TRBJ2-5	NA	TRBD2	CASSEVLAASGATQYF	TGTGCCAGCAGTGAAGTCCTAGCGGCCTCTGGCGCGACCCAGTACTTC
TRBV27	TRBJ2-1	NA	TRBD2	CASSPRTSRLEQFF	TGTGCCAGCAGTCCCAGGACTAGCAGGTTGGAGCAGTTCTTC
TRBV28	TRBJ2-7	NA	NA	CASGNRREQYF	TGTGCCAGCGGAAACAGACGGGAGCAGTACTTC
TRBV28	TRBJ1-4	NA	TRBD1	CASIKDRDGEKLFF	TGTGCCAGCATTAAGGACAGGGACGGTGAAAAACTGTTTTTT
TRBV6-2/TRBV6-3	TRBJ1-2	NA	NA	CASSYDRANYGYTF	TGTGCCAGCAGCTATGACAGAGCTAACTATGGCTACACCTTC
TRBV11-2	TRBJ1-2	NA	NA	CASRLGTLGYGYTF	TGTGCCAGCCGACTAGGGACGCTGGGCTATGGCTACACCTTC
TRBV5-1	TRBJ2-1	few	TRBD2	CASSFSSGSSYNEQFF	TGCGCCAGCAGCTTCTCTAGCGGGAGCTCCTACAATGAGCAGTTCTTC
TRBV9	TRBJ2-2	NA	TRBD1	CASSPETGGLTGELFF	TGTGCCAGCAGCCCCGAGACAGGGGGCCTCACCGGGGAGCTGTTTTTT
TRBV24-1	TRBJ2-1	few	TRBD2	CATSEASGLSSYNEQFF	TGTGCCACCAGTGAGGCTAGCGGCCTTAGCTCCTACAATGAGCAGTTCTTC
TRBV6-2/TRBV6-3	TRBJ1-5	NA	NA	CASSYSGGSQPQHF	TGTGCCAGCAGTTACTCCGGGGGTAGTCAGCCCCAGCATTTT
TRBV4-1	TRBJ1-3	NA	NA	CASSQGRGGRTGNTIYF	TGCGCCAGCAGCCAAGGTAGAGGAGGGAGGACTGGAAACACCATATATTTT
TRBV7-2	TRBJ2-7	NA	TRBD1	CASSLVSGTGASYEQYF	TGTGCCAGCAGCTTAGTGAGTGGCACAGGGGCCTCCTACGAGCAGTACTTC
TRBV30	TRBJ2-7	NA	TRBD2	CAWSIGLAGTDSYEQYF	TGTGCCTGGAGTATCGGGCTAGCGGGTACCGACTCCTACGAGCAGTACTTC
TRBV18	TRBJ2-7	NA	NA	CASSPTGKGRGEQYF	TGTGCCAGCTCACCAACGGGTAAGGGTAGGGGCGAGCAGTACTTC